This T cell receptor (beta chain) derives from a study of siplizumab effects on memory and regulatory T cells. Notes on the study in general: Proliferating Tregs taken from siplizumab cultures were not shown to have a confirmed suppressive function. Roughly 80-96% of proliferating CD4+ or CD8+ clones lacked an assignable naive or memory phenotype.

Only in-frame clones appear in the TCRdb table, and some are missing; sequencing was by immunoSEQ multiplex PCR. Of roughly 100,000 clones in the sample, roughly 91% were seen once. With respect to this clone: What it recognizes is unknown.

The CDR3 contains 15 residues. The V and J ends lost 1 base and 6 bases respectively, with 16 bases between them. The germline gives CDR1 SNHLY, CDR2 FYNNEI. The chain joins TRBV2 to TRBJ2-7, with D possibly TRBD1 on 6 matching bases. The sample was CD4+ T cells sorted from blood. This sequence was found in a human donor in good health. The CDR3 reads CASSEVQQGFGEQYF. CDR3 DNA sequence: TGTGCCAGCAGTGAAGTGCAACAGGGATTTGGCGAGCAGTACTTC.